This T cell receptor beta chain was captured in a study of T cells after yellow fever vaccination. Broader study findings: The CD4 and CD8 compartments had a small share of their clonotypes in common. Subsequent to the booster, the majority of primary-vaccination clones reappeared (96% CD4, 88% CD8).

The CDR3 extends over 16 amino acids. V gave up 4 bases and J gave up 2 bases; unmatched junction bases: 10. The germline V gene has CDR1 MNHEY and CDR2 SVGEGT. This clonotype was counted between two and nine times. Antigen unknown. A process of 5'RACE template switching, which added a universal primer site and UMIs, was used to make TCR cDNA. Via MiXCR, TCRdb re-called the 5' RACE reads, giving one row per CDR3 protein. The table records approximately 300,000 distinct CDR3 sequences, about 11% of them present only once. The rearrangement links TRBV6-2 or TRBV6-3 to TRBJ2-7; 8 nucleotides match TRBD2. This TCR came from a man in his late teens or twenties who received the YFV17D yellow fever vaccine. The sample in question was CD4+ T cells sorted from PBMCs, obtained 45 days after the yellow fever booster vaccination. CDR3 protein: CASSSPWSGSPYEQYF. CDR3 DNA sequence: TGTGCCAGCAGTTCCCCCTGGAGCGGGAGCCCCTACGAGCAGTACTTC.